This T cell receptor beta chain was recovered during a study of T-cell reconstitution after alpha-beta-depleted transplantation in children. Broader study findings: Diversity and T-cell counts at one year after transplant derived mostly from new T cells. By about two months after transplant, alpha-beta T cells reportedly arose from several hundred graft clones that had expanded.

As to this clonotype: Its antigen is still unknown.

Construction of the TCRbeta library involved unique molecular identifiers. Via MiXCR, TCRdb re-called the PCR reads, giving one row per CDR3 protein. The profile shows about 350,000 distinct CDR3 sequences, 15% to 20% of them singletons. Here the sequenced sample was PBMCs, mostly from graft donor cells, taken 360 days after TCRalphabeta/CD19-depleted stem cell transplant. This receptor was taken from a male patient between 2 and 10 years old who had a stem cell transplant for acute lymphoblastic leukemia, so the T cells may come from the graft donor.

CDR3 sequence (DNA): TGCAGTGCTAGGCGGGACGGAGACTATGGCTACACCTTC. Encoded protein: CSARRDGDYGYTF. The chain has TRBV20-1 and TRBJ1-2; the D gene is possibly TRBD1 (5 bases). Germline V gene data show CDR1 as DFQATT and CDR2 as SNEGSKA (reference sequence). Trimming removed 3 bases at V and 3 bases at J, with 11 bases between. This CDR3 spans 13 amino acids.